This is a list of T cell receptor beta chains from one sample in a study of shared clonotypes between healthy human individuals. The data were produced by immunoSEQ multiplex PCR, yet TCRdb's version contains in-frame clones alone and is incomplete. The sample carries hundreds of thousands of clones, 90% to 97% recorded once. The sample consisted of naive CD8+ T cells sorted from blood. All receptors derive from a woman aged 25 to 39 in good health. Each CDR3 is given with its conserved first and last residue. The D gene is left open where the match is weak. Not every row has a clone size; where given, it reads once, few, many or a size class.

DNA: TGTGCCAGCAGTTTATCTGCTGAGCAGTTCTTC; CDR3: CASSLSAEQFF; D: -; size: -; V: TRBV28; J: TRBJ2-1
DNA: TGTGCCAGCAGCTTAGACAGCTACGAGCAGTACTTC; CDR3: CASSLDSYEQYF; D: -; size: -; V: TRBV11-2; J: TRBJ2-7
DNA: TGTGCCAGTGGCTTTGGTTGGGTCAGGAACACTGAAGCTTTCTTT; CDR3: CASGFGWVRNTEAFF; D: -; size: -; V: TRBV28; J: TRBJ1-1
DNA: TGTGCCAGCAGTGACATGTCAGGACATAGCAATCAGCCCCAGCATTTT; CDR3: CASSDMSGHSNQPQHF; D: -; size: -; V: TRBV6-1; J: TRBJ1-5
DNA: TGCGCCAGCAGCACCGGACAGGGAGACACTGAAGCTTTCTTT; CDR3: CASSTGQGDTEAFF; D: TRBD1; size: once; V: TRBV5-1; J: TRBJ1-1
DNA: TGCGCCAGCAGTCGGGGGTGGGTAGTGGGACAGGGTTTCTACAATGAGCAGTTCTTC; CDR3: CASSRGWVVGQGFYNEQFF; D: TRBD1; size: -; V: TRBV23-1; J: TRBJ2-1
DNA: TGTGCCAGCAGTTACTCTGACAGTGCACTCTATGGCTACACCTTC; CDR3: CASSYSDSALYGYTF; D: -; size: -; V: TRBV6-6; J: TRBJ1-2
DNA: TGTGCCAGCAGCGTATGGGGGGCTGACAATGAGCAGTTCTTC; CDR3: CASSVWGADNEQFF; D: -; size: -; V: TRBV9; J: TRBJ2-1
DNA: TGTGCCAGCAGCCCCTTCTGGAGCGGGTCTGATGAAAAACTGTTTTTT; CDR3: CASSPFWSGSDEKLFF; D: -; size: -; V: TRBV7-6; J: TRBJ1-4
DNA: TGTGCCAGCAGGTACTTTACAGGGGGCGCGAACTACGAGCAGTACTTC; CDR3: CASRYFTGGANYEQYF; D: TRBD1; size: -; V: TRBV28; J: TRBJ2-7
DNA: TGTGCCAGCAGCTCGACAGTAAGCTATGAGCAGTTCTTC; CDR3: CASSSTVSYEQFF; D: -; size: -; V: TRBV5-4; J: TRBJ2-1
DNA: TGTGCCACCAGCAGAGATCGCGACGGGGATACGCAGTATTTT; CDR3: CATSRDRDGDTQYF; D: -; size: -; V: TRBV15; J: TRBJ2-3
DNA: TGTGCCAGCAAGTCCCTTATAGAGTCCTCGACGTATGAAAAACTGTTTTTT; CDR3: CASKSLIESSTYEKLFF; D: -; size: -; V: TRBV28; J: TRBJ1-4
DNA: TGTGCCAGCACCCCATCCTTGGTGGGAGAGGCCTACAATGAGCAGTTCTTC; CDR3: CASTPSLVGEAYNEQFF; D: -; size: -; V: TRBV7-9; J: TRBJ2-1
DNA: TGCAGCGCCAGGGGGCAGGGCACCGGGGAGCTGTTTTTT; CDR3: CSARGQGTGELFF; D: TRBD1; size: -; V: TRBV29-1; J: TRBJ2-2
DNA: TGTGCCAGCAGCTTAGTGGGTAGCGGAAGCTCCTACAATGAGCAGTTCTTC; CDR3: CASSLVGSGSSYNEQFF; D: -; size: once; V: TRBV7-8; J: TRBJ2-1
DNA: TGTGCCAGTAGTATCGTGGCTAGCGGTTACAATGAGCAGTTCTTC; CDR3: CASSIVASGYNEQFF; D: TRBD2; size: -; V: TRBV19; J: TRBJ2-1
DNA: TGTGCCAGCAGCTCCCGGCCGGCAGATTACGAGCAGTACTTC; CDR3: CASSSRPADYEQYF; D: -; size: -; V: TRBV7-9; J: TRBJ2-7
DNA: TGCGCCAGCAGCTCGGGGACAGGGTCAGGGGCCAACGTCCTGACTTTC; CDR3: CASSSGTGSGANVLTF; D: TRBD1; size: -; V: TRBV5-1; J: TRBJ2-6
DNA: TGTGCCAGCAGTTTACCTGGGGGGACAGTCAATCAGCCCCAGCATTTT; CDR3: CASSLPGGTVNQPQHF; D: TRBD1; size: once; V: TRBV28; J: TRBJ1-5
DNA: TGTGCCAGCAGCTTAGTGACTAGCGGGTCTTACGAGCAGTACTTC; CDR3: CASSLVTSGSYEQYF; D: TRBD2; size: once; V: TRBV7-2; J: TRBJ2-7
DNA: TGTGCCAGCAGTTTTATTCTAGCGGGAGGTGGCGAGCAGTACTTC; CDR3: CASSFILAGGGEQYF; D: TRBD2; size: -; V: TRBV28; J: TRBJ2-7
DNA: TGCAGCGTTGATCAGCGGGACTACAATGAGCAGTTCTTC; CDR3: CSVDQRDYNEQFF; D: TRBD2; size: -; V: TRBV29-1; J: TRBJ2-1
DNA: TGTGCCAGTAGGGTAAGGGGCGGGAATCAGCCCCAGCATTTT; CDR3: CASRVRGGNQPQHF; D: -; size: -; V: TRBV19; J: TRBJ1-5
DNA: TGCGCCAGCAGCTTGGGAGTGGGCAGGGCCTACGAGCAGTACTTC; CDR3: CASSLGVGRAYEQYF; D: -; size: -; V: TRBV5-1; J: TRBJ2-7
DNA: TGTGCCAGTAGTATAGAAGTAGCGGGAGTAGGGAATGAGCAGTTCTTC; CDR3: CASSIEVAGVGNEQFF; D: TRBD2; size: -; V: TRBV19; J: TRBJ2-1
DNA: TGTGCCAGCATCCCTAGCGGGGTAACCGACACAGATACGCAGTATTTT; CDR3: CASIPSGVTDTDTQYF; D: TRBD2; size: -; V: TRBV2; J: TRBJ2-3
DNA: TGTGCCATCAGTGAGTCAGCTCTAGCGGACAATGAGCAGTTCTTC; CDR3: CAISESALADNEQFF; D: TRBD2; size: -; V: TRBV10-3; J: TRBJ2-1
DNA: TGTGCCAGCAGGTATCTAGCGGAACCCTACGAGCAGTACTTC; CDR3: CASRYLAEPYEQYF; D: TRBD2; size: -; V: TRBV5-6; J: TRBJ2-7
DNA: TGTGCCAGCAGGACGTTTGGTAGCAATCAGCCCCAGCATTTT; CDR3: CASRTFGSNQPQHF; D: -; size: few; V: TRBV28; J: TRBJ1-5
DNA: TGTGCCAGCAGTGCGGACAGGGGATATGGCTACACCTTC; CDR3: CASSADRGYGYTF; D: TRBD1; size: -; V: TRBV25-1; J: TRBJ1-2
DNA: TGTGCCAGCAGTACCGGGACAGGGGCAGATACGCAGTATTTT; CDR3: CASSTGTGADTQYF; D: TRBD1; size: -; V: TRBV2; J: TRBJ2-3
DNA: TGTGCCAGCAGTAGGGACTTCTCTGGGGCCAACGTCCTGACTTTC; CDR3: CASSRDFSGANVLTF; D: -; size: once; V: TRBV5-6; J: TRBJ2-6
DNA: TGTGCCAGCAGCTTAGTTTTGGACAGGGGGACCCAGTACTTC; CDR3: CASSLVLDRGTQYF; D: TRBD1; size: once; V: TRBV11-3; J: TRBJ2-5
DNA: TGCAGCGTTGTTACAGCTACCTCCTACGAGCAGTACTTC; CDR3: CSVVTATSYEQYF; D: -; size: -; V: TRBV29-1; J: TRBJ2-7
DNA: TGTGCCAGCAGCCAAACACCTGGGGCCCACAATGAGCAGTTCTTC; CDR3: CASSQTPGAHNEQFF; D: -; size: -; V: TRBV7-8; J: TRBJ2-1
DNA: TGTGCCAGTAGTACCGACCGAAAGAACACTGAAGCTTTCTTT; CDR3: CASSTDRKNTEAFF; D: -; size: -; V: TRBV19; J: TRBJ1-1
DNA: TGCGCCAGCAGCCAAGGGAATGTTGAGCAGTTCTTC; CDR3: CASSQGNVEQFF; D: -; size: -; V: TRBV4-1; J: TRBJ2-1
DNA: TGTGCCAGTAGTACCCCGGGGACTAGTCAAGAGACCCAGTACTTC; CDR3: CASSTPGTSQETQYF; D: TRBD2; size: -; V: TRBV19; J: TRBJ2-5
DNA: TGCAGCGTTGTCTACAGTGGGAATGAGCAGTTCTTC; CDR3: CSVVYSGNEQFF; D: -; size: -; V: TRBV29-1; J: TRBJ2-1
DNA: TGTGCCAGCAGCACAGGGGAGCACGAGCAGTACTTC; CDR3: CASSTGEHEQYF; D: TRBD1; size: -; V: TRBV5-4; J: TRBJ2-7
DNA: TGTGCCAGCAGCTCGGGACTTCTTCCTAGCACAGATACGCAGTATTTT; CDR3: CASSSGLLPSTDTQYF; D: -; size: -; V: TRBV7-2; J: TRBJ2-3
DNA: TGTGCCAGCAGCCAAACCCGCGATTTGGATACGCAGTATTTT; CDR3: CASSQTRDLDTQYF; D: -; size: -; V: TRBV14; J: TRBJ2-3
DNA: TGTGCCAGCAGAGGACTAGACCCAGACAATGAGCAGTTCTTC; CDR3: CASRGLDPDNEQFF; D: TRBD2; size: once; V: TRBV7-8; J: TRBJ2-1
DNA: TGTGCCAGCAGCGTAGAATGGGGTGATGAGCAGTTCTTC; CDR3: CASSVEWGDEQFF; D: -; size: -; V: TRBV9; J: TRBJ2-1
DNA: TGTGCCAGCAGCCCCGAGTTCCCGGAAGAGACCCAGTACTTC; CDR3: CASSPEFPEETQYF; D: -; size: -; V: TRBV7-3; J: TRBJ2-5